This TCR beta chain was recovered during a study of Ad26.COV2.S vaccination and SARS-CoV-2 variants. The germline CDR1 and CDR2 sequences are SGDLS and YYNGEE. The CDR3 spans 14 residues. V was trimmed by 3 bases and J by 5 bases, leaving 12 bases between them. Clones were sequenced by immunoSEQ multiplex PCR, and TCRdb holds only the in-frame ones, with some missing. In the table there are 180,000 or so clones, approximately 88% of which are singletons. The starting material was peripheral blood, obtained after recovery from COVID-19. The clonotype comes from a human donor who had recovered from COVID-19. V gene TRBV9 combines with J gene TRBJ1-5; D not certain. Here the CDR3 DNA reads TGTGCCAGCAGCGATTCGGGGAGGCATCAGCCCCAGCATTTT. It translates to CASSDSGRHQPQHF.